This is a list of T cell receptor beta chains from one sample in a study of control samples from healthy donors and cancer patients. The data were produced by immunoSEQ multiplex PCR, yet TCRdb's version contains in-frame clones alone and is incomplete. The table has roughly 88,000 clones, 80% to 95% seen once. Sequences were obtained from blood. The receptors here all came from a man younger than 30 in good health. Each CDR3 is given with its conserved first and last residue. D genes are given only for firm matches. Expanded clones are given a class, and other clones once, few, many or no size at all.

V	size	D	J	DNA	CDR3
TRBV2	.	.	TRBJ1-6	TGTGCCAGCAAAGTCATGGGACAATATAATTCACCCCTCCACTTT	CASKVMGQYNSPLHF
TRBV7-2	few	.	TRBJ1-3	TGTGCCAGCAGCTTAGCTTGGACGGCTGGAAACACCATATATTTT	CASSLAWTAGNTIYF
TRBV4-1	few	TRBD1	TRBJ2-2	TGCGCCAGCAGCCCCCCCGAGGGGGCAGACACCGGGGAGCTGTTTTTT	CASSPPEGADTGELFF
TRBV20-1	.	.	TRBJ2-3	TGCAGTGCTAGTAGGGATACGCAGTATTTT	CSASRDTQYF
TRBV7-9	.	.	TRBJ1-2	TGTGCCAGCAGCTTAGTTTCCCATCGCCGGGGAGGCTACACCTTC	CASSLVSHRRGGYTF
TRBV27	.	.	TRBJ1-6	TGTGCCAGCCAAGGCCGAGGGGCGGGGTCCCGAGGCGATTCACCCCTCCACTTT	CASQGRGAGSRGDSPLHF
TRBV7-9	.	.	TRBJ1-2	TGTGCCAGCAGCCACACCCAATTAAACTATGGCTACACCTTC	CASSHTQLNYGYTF
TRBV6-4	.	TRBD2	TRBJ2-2	TGTGCCAGCAGTGACGCGGGGGGCACCGGGGAGCTGTTTTTT	CASSDAGGTGELFF
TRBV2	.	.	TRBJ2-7	TGTGCCAGCAGTTGGTCCCAGGGAGAGGGGTACTTC	CASSWSQGEGYF
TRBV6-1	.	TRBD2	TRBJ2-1	TGTGCCAGCAGTGCTAAAACGGGACTAGCGGGAGATGAGCAGTTCTTC	CASSAKTGLAGDEQFF